A few counts support the clone carrying this TCR beta chain. Its specificity is unknown. This record belongs to a study of blood T cells in healthy people across ages. Study-level results: A strong correlation was found between TCR beta diversity and the percentage of naive T cells. The unknown donor CMV status may have confounded expanded clonotype changes. Unsorted PBMCs blocked a conclusive comparison of naive and antigen-experienced cells.

It was with a sample-barcoded 5' primer and a J-beta primer mix that a second PCR of about 6 to 12 cycles was run. TCRdb reprocessed the 5' RACE reads with MiXCR, giving one entry per CDR3 protein. The sample carries roughly 1,800,000 distinct CDR3 sequences, roughly 50% recorded once. The source material was blood. The receptor's source is a woman in her forties in good health.

CDR3 sequence (DNA): TGCGCCAGCAGCCCCCCGCTAGCGGACAATGAGCAGTTCTTC. It is translated as CASSPPLADNEQFF. The V gene is TRBV5-1, the J gene TRBJ2-1, with TRBD2 identical over 7 bases. Per the germline V gene, CDR1 is SGHRS and CDR2 is YFSETQ. V shed 4 bases, J shed 5 bases, and the junction held 6 bases outside the gene matches. This CDR3 has 14 residues. The variable domain in full, with the rest retrieved from reference TRBV5-1 and TRBJ2-1, is KAGVTQTPRYLIKTRGQQVTLSCSPISGHRSVSWYQQTPGQGLQFLFEYFSETQRNKGNFPGRFSGRQFSNSRSEMNVSTLELGDSALYLCASSPPLADNEQFFGPGTRLTVL.